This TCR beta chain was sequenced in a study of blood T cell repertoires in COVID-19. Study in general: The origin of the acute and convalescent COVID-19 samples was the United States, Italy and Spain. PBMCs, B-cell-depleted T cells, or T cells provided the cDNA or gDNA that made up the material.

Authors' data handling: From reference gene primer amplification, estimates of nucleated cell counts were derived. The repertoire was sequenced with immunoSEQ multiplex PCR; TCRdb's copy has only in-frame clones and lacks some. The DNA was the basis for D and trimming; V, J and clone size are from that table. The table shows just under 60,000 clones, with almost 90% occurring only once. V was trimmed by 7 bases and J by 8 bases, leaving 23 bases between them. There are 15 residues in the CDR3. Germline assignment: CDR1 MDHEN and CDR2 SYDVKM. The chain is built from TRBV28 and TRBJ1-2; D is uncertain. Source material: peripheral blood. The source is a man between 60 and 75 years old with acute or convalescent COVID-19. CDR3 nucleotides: TGTGCCAGCACCCCGGCGGGGTCAGGCTATGGAGGCTACACCTTC. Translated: CASTPAGSGYGGYTF.